This passage covers 8 T cell receptor beta chains from one sample sequenced in a study of T cells after somatic rescue of genetic block (dated by TCRdb to the early 2020s). Library method: the immunoSEQ multiplex PCR assay. In TCRdb, the immuneACCESS table is reduced to in-frame sequences with V and J assigned. These tables do not hold every clone; where another copy was compared, an unresolved V gene accounts for under half, and the others remain unexplained. Here the sample has 12,000 to 15,000 clones; approximately 75% occur a single time. Of the sample, about 30% is held by the ten largest clones. The sequenced sample was peripheral blood mononuclear cells (PBMCs). Receptors were obtained from a man between 18 and 35 years old.

In the case of this clone: Other DNA sequences in the sample encode the same CDR3. This sequence joins TRBV4-2 and TRBJ2-7; the match to TRBD1 covers 9 bases. V lost 1 base to trimming and J lost 3 bases; unmatched junction nucleotides: 4. CDR3 length equals 15 residues. The germline V gene encodes CDR1 LGHNA and CDR2 YNFKEQ. CDR3 amino acids: CASSQGGQGLYEQYF. The CDR3 nucleotides read TGTGCCAGCAGCCAAGGGGGACAGGGACTCTACGAGCAGTACTTC.

The chain couples TRBV29-1 to TRBJ2-5, with D perhaps matching TRBD1 or TRBD2 (6 bases each). The V gene's germline CDR1 is SQVTM and CDR2 ANQGSEA. The CDR3 runs to 13 residues. The ends were cut back, 6 bases at V and 5 bases at J, with 16 bases in the middle. The CDR3 DNA reads as TGCAGCGTGCGGGACACCCGAAGGGAGACCCAGTACTTC. Its protein is CSVRDTRRETQYF.

The genes are TRBV7-3 and TRBJ2-3; the D is unclear. With 1 base removed from V and 2 bases from J, the gap between germline ends came to 7 bases. Per the germline V gene, CDR1 is SGHTA and CDR2 is FQGTGA. The CDR3 is made up of 14 amino acids. This CDR3 is CASSLKGITDTQYF. In nucleotides, the CDR3 is TGTGCCAGCAGCTTAAAGGGCATCACAGATACGCAGTATTTT.

This sequence joins TRBV6-1 and TRBJ2-5; 9 bases match TRBD1. The V gene end was trimmed by 2 bases and the J gene end by 6 bases; junction bases not matched to a gene: 7. Germline CDR1 MNHNS, CDR2 SASEGT. The CDR3 totals 15 residues. CDR3 region: CASSEPGTGRKTQYF. For the CDR3, the DNA is TGTGCCAGCAGTGAACCCGGGACAGGGAGGAAGACCCAGTACTTC.

The genes are TRBV9 and TRBJ2-5, with TRBD1 identical over 9 bases. V gave up 3 bases and J gave up 4 bases; unmatched junction bases: 7. Germline values: CDR1 SGDLS, CDR2 YYNGEE. This CDR3 contains 15 residues. CDR3 sequence (DNA): TGTGCCAGCAGCGCCTGGGACAGGGTATTAGAGACCCAGTACTTC. The encoded protein is CASSAWDRVLETQYF.

This clone rates as medium-sized. The chain joins TRBV15 to TRBJ2-7; TRBD1 might be the D (5 bases). Trimming stripped 6 bases from V and 4 bases from J, with 10 bases between. Per germline, CDR1 LNHNV and CDR2 YYDKDF (reference sequence). This CDR3 has 12 residues. The CDR3 bases are TGTGCCACCAGTCCTGCAGGGTACGAGCAGTACTTC. Its protein product is CATSPAGYEQYF.

CDR3 coding DNA: TGTGCCAGCAGAATCACAGTTTTGGAAGAGCAGTACTTC. Translated, it gives CASRITVLEEQYF. V is TRBV28 and J is TRBJ2-7, with unresolved D. The V end lost 6 bases, the J end lost 7 bases, and 16 bases lay between the germline ends. This CDR3 is built from 13 residues. CDR1 and CDR2 from the germline V gene are MDHEN and SYDVKM.

The sample holds one count of this clone. The J gene is TRBJ2-6, the V gene TRBV5-1, with a possible D match to TRBD2 (6 bases). V gave up 4 bases and J gave up 0 bases, with 8 bases separating them. Germline V CDR1 and CDR2: SGHRS, YFSETQ. The CDR3 runs to 15 residues. For the CDR3, the DNA is TGCGCCAGCAGCGGGACTGGCTCTGGGGCCAACGTCCTGACTTTC. This codes for CASSGTGSGANVLTF.